Presented here are 29 T cell receptor beta chains from one specimen sequenced in a study of T cell responses to AZD1222 COVID-19 vaccine (dated by TCRdb to the early 2020s). The receptor library was made with the immunoSEQ multiplex PCR assay. Sourced from immuneACCESS, this table was stored by TCRdb with only in-frame sequences that have V and J called. A share of the clones is absent; for the studies checked, an unresolved V gene accounts for under half, and the remainder has no known explanation. Across this sample there are 83,000 or so clones, with approximately 90% seen only once. The ten largest clones add up to 25% to 30% of the sample. The meaning of the sample's time point label: about 28 days (+/-7) after the second vaccine dose. The source material was peripheral blood, sampled 28 days after the second AZD1222 dose. These receptor sequences come from an adult who received the AZD1222 COVID-19 vaccine.

The chain recombines TRBV7-8 with TRBJ1-4, with TRBD1 matching 8 bases. The CDR3 has 16 residues. Looked up from germline, CDR1 is SGHVS and CDR2 is FQNEAQ. V shed 3 bases, J shed 8 bases, and the junction held 11 bases outside the gene matches. The DNA for the CDR3 is TGTGCCAGCAGCTTGGGGACAGGCGGTGTGCAGGAAAAACTGTTTTTT. Translated: CASSLGTGGVQEKLFF.

V usage is TRBV19 and J usage is TRBJ2-1; 8 nucleotides align to TRBD2. CDR1 is LNHDA and CDR2 is SQIVND in the germline V gene (reference sequence). J lost 6 bases, V lost 4 bases, and 8 bases had no gene match. CDR3 size: 15 residues. The CDR3 DNA sequence: TGTGCCAGTAGTAAAAGAGCGGGAGTGGGCAATGAGCAGTTCTTC. Its translation: CASSKRAGVGNEQFF.

A single count supports this clone. The chain joins TRBV18 to TRBJ2-5, with D possibly being TRBD2 (5 bases). The CDR3 extends over 15 amino acids. Germline CDR1 KGHSH, CDR2 LQKENI. V lost 3 bases and J lost 5, with 16 bases in between. CDR3 DNA: TGTGCCAGCTCACCGGGAATGGCGGGCTCGGAGACCCAGTACTTC. Amino acid sequence: CASSPGMAGSETQYF.

The chain carries TRBV25-1 and TRBJ2-2, with 12 bases that match TRBD2. With 7 bases clipped from V and 6 bases from J, the junction kept 0 bases outside the gene matches. Germline V lookup: CDR1 MGHDK, CDR2 SYGVNS. The CDR3 consists of 13 residues. CDR3 sequence (DNA): TGTGCCAGCACTAGCGGGAGGGCCGGGGAGCTGTTTTTT. Encoded protein: CASTSGRAGELFF.

V is TRBV7-9 and J is TRBJ2-1; D ambiguous. V lost 1 base and J lost 9, with 10 bases in between. The CDR3 is made up of 13 amino acids. The germline V gene encodes CDR1 SEHNR and CDR2 FQNEAQ (reference sequence). CDR3 sequence: CASSLGAIFEQFF. The CDR3 coding sequence is TGTGCCAGCAGCTTAGGGGCTATCTTTGAGCAGTTCTTC.

This chain joins TRBV19 and TRBJ1-1; the D gene is possibly TRBD1 (6 bases). Trimming removed 6 bases from V and 1 base from J, with 15 bases in between. CDR1 and CDR2 (germline): LNHDA, SQIVND (reference sequence). The CDR3 runs to 15 residues. The CDR3 nucleotides are TGTGCCAGTAGCGACGACACAGGGCCGAACACTGAAGCTTTCTTT. Amino acid sequence: CASSDDTGPNTEAFF.

The V gene is TRBV19, the J gene TRBJ1-2; the D is unclear. V dropped 5 bases and J dropped 1 base, with 17 bases sitting between them. CDR3 length: 16 residues. Germline-derived CDR1 and CDR2 are LNHDA and SQIVND (reference sequence). CDR3 sequence: CASSPTMALVNYGYTF. The CDR3 DNA sequence: TGTGCCAGTAGTCCGACCATGGCTCTGGTTAACTATGGCTACACCTTC.

The chain carries TRBV24-1 and TRBJ1-1, with D possibly being TRBD1 (5 bases). CDR1 is KGHDR, CDR2 SFDVKD, per germline. The CDR3 runs to 14 residues. The V end lost 3 bases, the J end lost 4 bases, and 11 bases lay between the germline ends. CDR3 coding DNA: TGTGCCACCAGTGATCCGAGGGGTCCCACTGAAGCTTTCTTT. It codes for CATSDPRGPTEAFF.

The chain carries TRBV18 and TRBJ1-3; maybe TRBD1 (5 bases). The V gene lost 3 bases and the J gene lost 0 bases, with 12 bases spanning the gap. Germline V gives CDR1 KGHSH, CDR2 LQKENI. This CDR3 comprises 16 residues. The CDR3 DNA reads TGTGCCAGCTCACCGGGCAGGGAGAGCTCTGGAAACACCATATATTTT. Protein: CASSPGRESSGNTIYF.

V is TRBV27 and J is TRBJ1-2; 7 nucleotides match TRBD1. This CDR3 has 15 amino acids. The germline V gene has CDR1 MNHEY and CDR2 SMNVEV (reference sequence). V lost 0 bases to trimming and J lost 7 bases; unmatched junction nucleotides: 8. CDR3 sequence: CASSLSGGAEIGYTF. The CDR3 bases are TGTGCCAGCAGTTTATCAGGGGGCGCCGAGATTGGCTACACCTTC.

The chain links TRBV7-9 to TRBJ2-7; TRBD2 agrees at 11 bases. Germline CDR1 and CDR2: SEHNR and FQNEAQ (reference sequence). This CDR3 has 13 residues. V lost 8 bases, J lost 5 bases, and 5 bases stayed unmatched. CDR3 DNA sequence: TGTGCCAGCCTGACTAGCGGGATCAACGAGCAGTACTTC. Translated: CASLTSGINEQYF. The complete variable domain, with remaining parts taken from reference TRBV7-9 and TRBJ2-7, reads DTGVSQNPRHKITKRGQNVTFRCDPISEHNRLYWYRQTLGQGPEFLTYFQNEAQLEKSRLLSDRFSAERPKGSFSTLEIQRTEQGDSAMYLCASLTSGINEQYFGPGTRLTVT.

This chain uses TRBV2 with TRBJ1-4; tentative D call: TRBD1 (5 bases). V shed 1 base and J shed 8 bases, with 14 bases lying between them. Germline V gives CDR1 SNHLY, CDR2 FYNNEI. The CDR3 is 15 amino acids. CDR3 nucleotides: TGTGCCAGCAGTGAAGAAGGGCAGGGAATGGAAAAACTGTTTTTT. It specifies CASSEEGQGMEKLFF.

The chain is built from TRBV10-3 and TRBJ1-4, with D uncertain. The CDR3 length is 14 residues. Trimming cost V 6 bases and J 8 bases, with 16 bases left between them. Germline CDR1 and CDR2: ENHRY and SYGVKD. The CDR3 protein is CAIRAGLDEEKLFF. The CDR3 DNA reads as TGTGCCATCAGGGCCGGCTTAGACGAGGAAAAACTGTTTTTT.

This chain joins TRBV2 and TRBJ2-3, with D perhaps assigned TRBD1 or TRBD2 (6 bases each). This CDR3 contains 15 residues. Germline CDR1 SNHLY, CDR2 FYNNEI. Trimming took 3 bases from V and 4 from J, leaving 14 bases between them. CDR3 loop: CASSEVGGRADTQYF. The CDR3 nucleotides read TGTGCCAGCAGTGAGGTAGGGGGGCGGGCAGATACGCAGTATTTT.

This rearrangement joins TRBV5-6 to TRBJ1-4, with a tentative D call TRBD1 (6 bases). V was cut by 1 base and J by 7 bases, with 14 bases left in between. This CDR3 region has 15 residues. Germline lookup yields CDR1 SGHDT and CDR2 YYEEEE. In nucleotides, the CDR3 is TGTGCCAGCAGCTTGACCGGACAGTTCGTTGAAAAACTGTTTTTT. Its protein product is CASSLTGQFVEKLFF.

This chain connects TRBV2 to TRBJ1-1; 12 bases are shared with TRBD1. In germline, CDR1 is SNHLY, CDR2 FYNNEI. The CDR3 has 14 amino acids. The J segment lost 5 bases and the V segment lost 7 bases, leaving 5 bases of the junction unmatched. CDR3 in DNA: TGTGCCAGCAAAGGGACAGGGGGCCGGACTGAAGCTTTCTTT. Its protein is CASKGTGGRTEAFF. The full variable domain, completed using reference TRBV2 and TRBJ1-1, is EPEVTQTPSHQVTQMGQEVILRCVPISNHLYFYWYRQILGQKVEFLVSFYNNEISEKSEIFDDQFSVERPDGSNFTLKIRSTKLEDSAMYFCASKGTGGRTEAFFGQGTRLTVV.

The J gene is TRBJ2-1, the V gene TRBV24-1; D gene ambiguous. The CDR3 runs 15 residues. V dropped 4 bases and J dropped 4 bases, with 13 bases sitting between them. CDR1 is KGHDR and CDR2 is SFDVKD in the germline V gene. The CDR3 DNA reads as TGTGCCACCAGTGACCAAGGCCACCTATACAATGAGCAGTTCTTC. This codes for CATSDQGHLYNEQFF.

The V and J genes are TRBV7-9 and TRBJ1-3; no definite D call. The CDR3 is 15 amino acids. Germline loops: CDR1 SEHNR, CDR2 FQNEAQ (reference sequence). Trimming stripped 5 bases from V and 0 bases from J, with 11 bases between. CDR3: CASSPGGGSGNTIYF. The CDR3 DNA reads TGTGCCAGCAGCCCTGGAGGTGGCTCTGGAAACACCATATATTTT.

The gene calls are TRBV6-4 and TRBJ2-1; 8 bases line up with TRBD1. Germline V CDR1 and CDR2: MRHNA, SNTAGT. The CDR3 totals 14 residues. The V and J ends lost 6 bases and 8 bases, in that order; junction bases with no gene match: 9. The CDR3, as DNA: TGTGCCAGCAGCTCGGGACAGGAGGGGGATGAGCAGTTCTTC. Its translation: CASSSGQEGDEQFF.

The CDR3 nucleotides read TGCAGTGCTAGTCAACTAGCGGGGGCCTTACAAGAGACCCAGTACTTC. This gives the protein CSASQLAGALQETQYF. The V and J genes are TRBV20-1 and TRBJ2-5, with 11 bases matching TRBD2. Germline V gene lookup returns CDR1 DFQATT and CDR2 SNEGSKA (reference sequence). Trimming removed 3 bases from V and 2 bases from J; junction bases left unmatched: 8. The CDR3 length is 16 residues.

The rearrangement links TRBV10-3 to TRBJ1-3; D is perhaps TRBD1 (6 bases). Germline CDR1 is ENHRY and CDR2 is SYGVKD. The CDR3 sequence is 16 residues long. V was pared by 7 bases and J by 2 bases, with 18 bases between. CDR3 coding DNA: TGTGCCATCACCGAAGGGACAATTCTAACTGGAAACACCATATATTTT. This encodes CAITEGTILTGNTIYF.

This chain connects TRBV5-1 to TRBJ1-4; D is ambiguous. Germline CDR1 SGHRS, CDR2 YFSETQ. There are 13 residues in the CDR3. V lost 1 base and J lost 7, with 8 bases in between. CDR3 residues: CASSLTGLEKLFF. CDR3 DNA: TGCGCCAGCAGCTTGACTGGACTTGAAAAACTGTTTTTT.

The chain recombines TRBV19 with TRBJ1-1; TRBD1 matches at 8 bases. CDR1 and CDR2 (germline): LNHDA, SQIVND (reference sequence). The CDR3 runs 13 residues. V lost 6 bases, J lost 7 bases, and 7 bases stayed unmatched. The CDR3 reads CASRLGTGDEAFF. As DNA, the CDR3 is TGTGCCAGTAGACTCGGGACAGGAGATGAAGCTTTCTTT.

The V and J genes are TRBV4-2 and TRBJ2-7, with TRBD2 matching 12 bases. After removal of 4 bases from V and 0 bases from J, the junction contained 13 bases not matched to a gene. The CDR3 extends over 19 amino acids. Germline-derived CDR1 and CDR2 are LGHNA and YNFKEQ. The CDR3 protein is CASSPGTSGFSKSSYEQYF. The CDR3 DNA reads TGTGCCAGCAGCCCTGGGACTAGCGGGTTTAGTAAAAGCTCCTACGAGCAGTACTTC.

CDR3 sequence (DNA): TGTGCCAGCAGCCCTTGGACAGGGGAAGACACTGAAGCTTTCTTT. It specifies CASSPWTGEDTEAFF. The chain combines TRBV7-2 with TRBJ1-1, with 9 positions matching TRBD1. From germline, CDR1 is SGHTA and CDR2 FQGNSA. V shed 5 bases and J 3 bases; nucleotides not matched to a gene: 7. The CDR3 runs 15 residues.

The V and J genes are TRBV29-1 and TRBJ2-7, with 9 bases that match TRBD1. The V gene end was trimmed by 6 bases and the J gene end by 4 bases; junction bases not matched to a gene: 4. The CDR3 loop spans 12 amino acids. Germline CDR1 SQVTM, CDR2 ANQGSEA. Here the CDR3 reads CSVGQGIYEQYF. Written as DNA, the CDR3 is TGCAGCGTGGGACAGGGTATTTACGAGCAGTACTTC.

V usage is TRBV9 and J usage is TRBJ2-3; 7 bases line up with TRBD1. With V trimmed by 4 bases and J by 0 bases, 8 bases remained unmatched. This CDR3 comprises 16 residues. Germline CDR1 is SGDLS and CDR2 is YYNGEE. The CDR3 nucleotides read TGTGCCAGCAGCCCCTCCACAGGGGACAGCACAGATACGCAGTATTTT. It codes for CASSPSTGDSTDTQYF.

This clone was counted once. The CDR3 bases are TGTGCCAGCAGCTACGGACAGGGGGATGAAAAACTGTTTTTT. This translates into CASSYGQGDEKLFF. The chain combines TRBV7-9 with TRBJ1-4; 10 bases match TRBD1. Germline trimming cut 4 bases from V and 6 bases from J; bases unmatched to any gene: 2. This CDR3 has 14 amino acids. Germline V gene lookup returns CDR1 SEHNR and CDR2 FQNEAQ (reference sequence).

The chain recombines TRBV28 with TRBJ2-5; 7 bases are a match to TRBD2. CDR3 length: 15 amino acids. Germline CDR1 MDHEN, CDR2 SYDVKM. Losses at the gene ends were 5 bases for V and 4 bases for J; bases not matched to a gene: 10. The CDR3 DNA reads as TGTGCCAGCAGTCTGGGGGGGGTTAGAAGAGAGACCCAGTACTTC. This translates into CASSLGGVRRETQYF.